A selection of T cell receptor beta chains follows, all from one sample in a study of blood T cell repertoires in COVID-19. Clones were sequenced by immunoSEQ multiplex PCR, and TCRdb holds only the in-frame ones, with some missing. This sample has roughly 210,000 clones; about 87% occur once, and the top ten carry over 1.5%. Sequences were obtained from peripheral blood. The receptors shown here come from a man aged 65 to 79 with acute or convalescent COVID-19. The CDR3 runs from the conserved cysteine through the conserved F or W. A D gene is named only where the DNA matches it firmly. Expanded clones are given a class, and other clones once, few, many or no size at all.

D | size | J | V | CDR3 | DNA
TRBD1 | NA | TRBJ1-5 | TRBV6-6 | CASSGQVGNQPQHF | TGTGCCAGCAGCGGACAGGTAGGGAATCAGCCCCAGCATTTT
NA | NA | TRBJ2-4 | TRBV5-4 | CASSLESGIQYF | TGTGCCAGCAGCTTGGAGAGCGGCATTCAGTACTTC
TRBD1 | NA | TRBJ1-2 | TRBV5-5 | CASSWMDRDYYGYTF | TGTGCCAGCAGCTGGATGGACAGGGATTACTATGGCTACACCTTC
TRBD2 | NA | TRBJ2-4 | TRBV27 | CASSLTTSGRALAKNIQYF | TGTGCCAGCAGTCTAACGACTAGCGGGAGGGCTTTGGCCAAAAACATTCAGTACTTC
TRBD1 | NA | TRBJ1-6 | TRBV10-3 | CAISAGQGGSPLHF | TGTGCCATCAGCGCGGGACAGGGTGGTTCACCCCTCCACTTT
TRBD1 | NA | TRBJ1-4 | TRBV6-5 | CAVTRTGLEKLFF | TGTGCCGTTACTCGGACAGGGCTTGAAAAACTGTTTTTT
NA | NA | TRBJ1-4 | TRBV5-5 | CASSLDSFNEKLFF | TGTGCCAGCAGCTTGGACAGCTTTAATGAAAAACTGTTTTTT
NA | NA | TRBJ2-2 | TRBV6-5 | CASSPRGGELFF | TGTGCCAGCAGCCCGCGAGGAGGGGAGCTGTTTTTT
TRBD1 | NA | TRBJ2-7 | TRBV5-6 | CASSSRDRGSGEQYF | TGTGCCAGCAGCTCCCGGGACAGGGGGTCGGGCGAGCAGTACTTC
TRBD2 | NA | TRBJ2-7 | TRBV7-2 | CASRRQGGLAGVYYEQYF | TGTGCCAGCAGACGACAGGGGGGACTAGCGGGAGTTTACTACGAGCAGTACTTC
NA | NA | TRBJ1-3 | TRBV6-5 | CASSYSMGTGGTIYF | TGTGCCAGCAGTTACTCGATGGGTACCGGGGGCACCATATATTTT
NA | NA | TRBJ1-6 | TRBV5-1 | CASSPLGSVDSPLHF | TGCGCCAGCAGCCCGTTGGGGAGCGTCGATTCACCCCTCCACTTT
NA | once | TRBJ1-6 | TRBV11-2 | CASSFTGWNSYNSPLHF | TGTGCCAGCAGCTTCACAGGGTGGAACTCCTATAATTCACCCCTCCACTTT
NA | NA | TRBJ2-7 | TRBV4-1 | CASSQDYNRHYEQYF | TGCGCCAGCAGCCAAGATTATAACAGGCATTACGAGCAGTACTTC
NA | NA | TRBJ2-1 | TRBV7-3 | CASSLAQYNEQFF | TGTGCCAGCAGCTTAGCACAGTACAATGAGCAGTTCTTC
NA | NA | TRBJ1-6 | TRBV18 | CASSPGVNSPLHF | TGTGCCAGCTCACCAGGAGTTAATTCACCCCTCCACTTT